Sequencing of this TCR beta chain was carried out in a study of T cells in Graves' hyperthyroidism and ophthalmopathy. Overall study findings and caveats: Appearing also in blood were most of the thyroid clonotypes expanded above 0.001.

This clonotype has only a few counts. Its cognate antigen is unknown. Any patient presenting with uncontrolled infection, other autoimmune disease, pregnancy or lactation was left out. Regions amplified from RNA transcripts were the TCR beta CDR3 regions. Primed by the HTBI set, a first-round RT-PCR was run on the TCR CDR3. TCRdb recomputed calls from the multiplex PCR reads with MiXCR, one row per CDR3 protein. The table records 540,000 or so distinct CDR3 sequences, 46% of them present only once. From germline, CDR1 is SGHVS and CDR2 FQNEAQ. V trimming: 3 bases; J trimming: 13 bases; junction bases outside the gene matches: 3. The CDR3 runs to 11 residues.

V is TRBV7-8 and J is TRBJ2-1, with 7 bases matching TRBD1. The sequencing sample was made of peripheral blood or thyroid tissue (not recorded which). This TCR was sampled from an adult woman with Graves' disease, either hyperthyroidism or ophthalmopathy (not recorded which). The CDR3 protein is CASSFRDSQFF. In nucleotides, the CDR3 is TGTGCCAGCAGCTTCCGGGACAGCCAGTTCTTC.